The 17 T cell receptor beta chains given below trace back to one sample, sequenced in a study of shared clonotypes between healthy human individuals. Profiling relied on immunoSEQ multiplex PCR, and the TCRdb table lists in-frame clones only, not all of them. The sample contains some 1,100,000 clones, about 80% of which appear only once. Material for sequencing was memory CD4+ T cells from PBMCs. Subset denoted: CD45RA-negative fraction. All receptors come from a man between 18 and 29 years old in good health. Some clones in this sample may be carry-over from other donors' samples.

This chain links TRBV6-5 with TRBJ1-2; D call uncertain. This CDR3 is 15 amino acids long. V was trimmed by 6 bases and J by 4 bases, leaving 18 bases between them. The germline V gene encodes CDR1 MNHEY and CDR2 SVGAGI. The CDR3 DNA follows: TGTGCCAGCAGATTAAGGCCGTTTGACTTCTATGGCTACACCTTC. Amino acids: CASRLRPFDFYGYTF.

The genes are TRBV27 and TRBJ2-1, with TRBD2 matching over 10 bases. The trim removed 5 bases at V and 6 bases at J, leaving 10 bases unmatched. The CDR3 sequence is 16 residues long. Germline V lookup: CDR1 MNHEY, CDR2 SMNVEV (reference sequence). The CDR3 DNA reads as TGTGCCAGCAGTCCGCGGGGGACTAGCGTCGGCAATGAGCAGTTCTTC. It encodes CASSPRGTSVGNEQFF.

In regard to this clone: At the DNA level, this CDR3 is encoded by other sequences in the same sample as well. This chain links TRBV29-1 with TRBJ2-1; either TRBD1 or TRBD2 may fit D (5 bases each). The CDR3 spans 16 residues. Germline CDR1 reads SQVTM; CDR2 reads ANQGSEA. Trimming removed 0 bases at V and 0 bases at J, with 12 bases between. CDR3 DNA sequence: TGCAGCGTTGAAGATCGGGGCGGAAGCTCCTACAATGAGCAGTTCTTC. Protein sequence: CSVEDRGGSSYNEQFF.

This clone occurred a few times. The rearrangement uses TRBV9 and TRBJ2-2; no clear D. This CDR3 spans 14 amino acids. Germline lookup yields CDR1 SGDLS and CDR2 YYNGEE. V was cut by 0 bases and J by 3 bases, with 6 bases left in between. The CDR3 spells CASSVVSHTGELFF. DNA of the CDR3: TGTGCCAGCAGCGTAGTCAGTCACACCGGGGAGCTGTTTTTT. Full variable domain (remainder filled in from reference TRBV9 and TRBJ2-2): DSGVTQTPKHLITATGQRVTLRCSPRSGDLSVYWYQQSLDQGLQFLIQYYNGEERAKGNILERFSAQQFPDLHSELNLSSLELGDSALYFCASSVVSHTGELFFGEGSRLTVL.

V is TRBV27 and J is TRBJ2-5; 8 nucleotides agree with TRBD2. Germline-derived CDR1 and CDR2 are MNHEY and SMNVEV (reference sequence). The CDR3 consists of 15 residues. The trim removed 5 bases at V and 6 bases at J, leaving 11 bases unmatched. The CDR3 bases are TGTGCCAGCAGTCCCCCCGGCGGGAGGTGGCAGACCCAGTACTTC. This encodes CASSPPGGRWQTQYF.

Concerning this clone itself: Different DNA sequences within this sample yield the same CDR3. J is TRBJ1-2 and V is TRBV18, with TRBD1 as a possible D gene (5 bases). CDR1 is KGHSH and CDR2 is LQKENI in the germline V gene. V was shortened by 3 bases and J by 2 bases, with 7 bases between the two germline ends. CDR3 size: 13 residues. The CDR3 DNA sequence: TGTGCCAGCTCACCGGGGGGAAACTATGGCTACACCTTC. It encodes CASSPGGNYGYTF.

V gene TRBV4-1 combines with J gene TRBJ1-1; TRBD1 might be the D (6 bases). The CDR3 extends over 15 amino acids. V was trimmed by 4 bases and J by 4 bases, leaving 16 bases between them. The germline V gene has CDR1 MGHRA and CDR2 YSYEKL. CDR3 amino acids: CASSRGAGGSTEAFF. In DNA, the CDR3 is TGCGCCAGCAGCCGGGGGGCAGGAGGGAGCACTGAAGCTTTCTTT.

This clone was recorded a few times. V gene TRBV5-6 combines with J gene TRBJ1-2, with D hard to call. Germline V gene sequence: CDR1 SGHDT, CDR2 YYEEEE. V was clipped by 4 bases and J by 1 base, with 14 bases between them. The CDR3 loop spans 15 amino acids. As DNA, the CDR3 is TGTGCCAGCAGCCTTGGAAGCTACCTTAACTATGGCTACACCTTC. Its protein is CASSLGSYLNYGYTF.

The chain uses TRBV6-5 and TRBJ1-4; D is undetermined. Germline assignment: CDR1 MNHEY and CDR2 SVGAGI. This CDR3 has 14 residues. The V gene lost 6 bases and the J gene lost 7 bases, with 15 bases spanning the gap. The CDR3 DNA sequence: TGTGCCAGCAGAGCACAGCTCTTGAGTGAAAAACTGTTTTTT. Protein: CASRAQLLSEKLFF.

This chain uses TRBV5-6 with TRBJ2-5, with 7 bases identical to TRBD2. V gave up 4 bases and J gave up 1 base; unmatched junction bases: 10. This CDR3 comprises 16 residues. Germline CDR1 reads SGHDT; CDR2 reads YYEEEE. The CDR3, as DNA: TGTGCCAGCAGCACATGGGACTTAGCGGGCCAAGAGACCCAGTACTTC. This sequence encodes CASSTWDLAGQETQYF.

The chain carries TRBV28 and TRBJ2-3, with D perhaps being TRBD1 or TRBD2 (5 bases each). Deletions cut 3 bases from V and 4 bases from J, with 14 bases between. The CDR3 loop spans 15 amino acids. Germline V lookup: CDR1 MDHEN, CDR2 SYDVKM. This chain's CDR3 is CASSFERGGADTQYF. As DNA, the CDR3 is TGTGCCAGCAGTTTTGAGCGTGGGGGTGCAGATACGCAGTATTTT.

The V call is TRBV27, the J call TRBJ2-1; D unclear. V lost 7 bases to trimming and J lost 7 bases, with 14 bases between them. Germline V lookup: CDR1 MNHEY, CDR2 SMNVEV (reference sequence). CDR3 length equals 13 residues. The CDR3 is CASTSHGRNEQFF. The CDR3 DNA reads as TGTGCCAGCACCTCTCACGGTCGGAATGAGCAGTTCTTC.

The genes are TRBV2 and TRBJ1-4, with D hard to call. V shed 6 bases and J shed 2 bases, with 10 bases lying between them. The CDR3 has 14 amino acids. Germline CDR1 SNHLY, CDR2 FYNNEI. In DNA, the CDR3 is TGTGCCAGCAGCTTAGGGAGGACTAATGAAAAACTGTTTTTT. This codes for CASSLGRTNEKLFF.

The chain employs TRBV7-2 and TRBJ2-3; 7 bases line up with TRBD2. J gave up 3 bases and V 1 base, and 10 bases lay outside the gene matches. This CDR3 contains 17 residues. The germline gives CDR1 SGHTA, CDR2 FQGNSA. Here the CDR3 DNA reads TGTGCCAGCAGCTTAGAACCTTGGGCGGGAGCTACAGATACGCAGTATTTT. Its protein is CASSLEPWAGATDTQYF.

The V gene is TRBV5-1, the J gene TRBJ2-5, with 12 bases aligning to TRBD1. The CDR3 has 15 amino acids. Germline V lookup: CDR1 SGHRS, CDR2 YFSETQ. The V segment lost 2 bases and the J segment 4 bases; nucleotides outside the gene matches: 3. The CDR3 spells CASSLGTGGGETQYF. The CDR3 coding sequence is TGCGCCAGCAGCTTAGGGACAGGGGGCGGAGAGACCCAGTACTTC.

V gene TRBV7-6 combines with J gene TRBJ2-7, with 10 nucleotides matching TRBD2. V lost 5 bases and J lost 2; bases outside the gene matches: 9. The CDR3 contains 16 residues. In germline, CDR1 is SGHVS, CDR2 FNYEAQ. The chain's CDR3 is CASSTSGTSVTYEQYF. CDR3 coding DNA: TGTGCCAGCAGCACCTCCGGGACTAGCGTGACCTACGAGCAGTACTTC.

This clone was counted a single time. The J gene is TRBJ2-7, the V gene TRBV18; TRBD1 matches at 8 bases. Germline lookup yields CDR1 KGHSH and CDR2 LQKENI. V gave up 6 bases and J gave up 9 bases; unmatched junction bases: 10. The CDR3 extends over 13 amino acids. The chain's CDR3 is CASSPLDRDRQYF. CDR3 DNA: TGTGCCAGCTCCCCTTTGGACAGGGATAGGCAGTACTTC.